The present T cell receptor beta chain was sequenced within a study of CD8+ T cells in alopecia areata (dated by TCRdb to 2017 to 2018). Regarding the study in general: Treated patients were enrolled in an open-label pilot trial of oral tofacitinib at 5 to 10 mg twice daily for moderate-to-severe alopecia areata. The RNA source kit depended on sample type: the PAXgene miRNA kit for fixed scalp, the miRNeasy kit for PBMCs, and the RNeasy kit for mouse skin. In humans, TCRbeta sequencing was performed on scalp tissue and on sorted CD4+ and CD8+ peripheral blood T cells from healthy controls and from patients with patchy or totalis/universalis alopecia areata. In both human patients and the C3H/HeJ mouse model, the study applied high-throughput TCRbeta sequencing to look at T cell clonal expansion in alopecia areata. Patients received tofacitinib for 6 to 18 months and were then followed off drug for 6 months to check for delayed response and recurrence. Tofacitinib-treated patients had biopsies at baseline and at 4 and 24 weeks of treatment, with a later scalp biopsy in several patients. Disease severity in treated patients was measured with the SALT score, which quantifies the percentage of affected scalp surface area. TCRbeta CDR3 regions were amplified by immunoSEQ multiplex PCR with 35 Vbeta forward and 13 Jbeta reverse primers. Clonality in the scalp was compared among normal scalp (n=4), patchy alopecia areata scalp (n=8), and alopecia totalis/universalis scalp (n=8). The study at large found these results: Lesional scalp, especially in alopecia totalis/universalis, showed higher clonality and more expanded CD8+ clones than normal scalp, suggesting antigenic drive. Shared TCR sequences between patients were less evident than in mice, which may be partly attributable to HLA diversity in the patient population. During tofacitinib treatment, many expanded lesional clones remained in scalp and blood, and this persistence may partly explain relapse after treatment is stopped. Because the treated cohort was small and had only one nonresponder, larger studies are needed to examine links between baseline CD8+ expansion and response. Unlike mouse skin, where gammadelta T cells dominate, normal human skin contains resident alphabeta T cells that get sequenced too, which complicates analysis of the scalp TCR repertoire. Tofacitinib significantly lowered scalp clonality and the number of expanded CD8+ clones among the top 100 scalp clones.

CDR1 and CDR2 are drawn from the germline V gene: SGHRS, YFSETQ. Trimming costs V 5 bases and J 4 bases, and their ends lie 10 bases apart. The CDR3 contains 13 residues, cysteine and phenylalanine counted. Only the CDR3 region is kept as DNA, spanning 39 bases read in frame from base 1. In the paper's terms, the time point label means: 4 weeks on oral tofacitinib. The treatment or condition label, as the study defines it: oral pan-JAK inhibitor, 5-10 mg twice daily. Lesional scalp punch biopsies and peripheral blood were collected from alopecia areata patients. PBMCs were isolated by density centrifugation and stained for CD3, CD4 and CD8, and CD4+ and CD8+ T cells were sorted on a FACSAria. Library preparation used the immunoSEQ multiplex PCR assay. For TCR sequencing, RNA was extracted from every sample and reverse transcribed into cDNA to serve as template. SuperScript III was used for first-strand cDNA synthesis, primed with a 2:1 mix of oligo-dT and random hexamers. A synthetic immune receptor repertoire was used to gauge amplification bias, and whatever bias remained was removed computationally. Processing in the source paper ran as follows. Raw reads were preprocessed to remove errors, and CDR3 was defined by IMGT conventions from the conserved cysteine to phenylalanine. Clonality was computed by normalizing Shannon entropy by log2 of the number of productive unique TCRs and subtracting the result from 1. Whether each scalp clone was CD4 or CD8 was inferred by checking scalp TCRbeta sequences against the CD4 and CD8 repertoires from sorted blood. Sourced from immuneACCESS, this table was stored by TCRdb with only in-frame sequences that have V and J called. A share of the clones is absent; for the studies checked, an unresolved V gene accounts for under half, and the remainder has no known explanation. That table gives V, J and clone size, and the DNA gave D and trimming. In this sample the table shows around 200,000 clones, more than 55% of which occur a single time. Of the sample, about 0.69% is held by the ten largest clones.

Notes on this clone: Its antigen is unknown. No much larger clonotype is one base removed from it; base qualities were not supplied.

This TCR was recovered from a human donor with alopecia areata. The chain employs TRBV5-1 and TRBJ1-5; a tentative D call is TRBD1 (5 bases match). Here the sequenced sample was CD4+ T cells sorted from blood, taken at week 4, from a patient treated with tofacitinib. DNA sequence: TGCGCCAGCAGGGCAGGGACGAATCAGCCCCAGCATTTT. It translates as CASRAGTNQPQHF.